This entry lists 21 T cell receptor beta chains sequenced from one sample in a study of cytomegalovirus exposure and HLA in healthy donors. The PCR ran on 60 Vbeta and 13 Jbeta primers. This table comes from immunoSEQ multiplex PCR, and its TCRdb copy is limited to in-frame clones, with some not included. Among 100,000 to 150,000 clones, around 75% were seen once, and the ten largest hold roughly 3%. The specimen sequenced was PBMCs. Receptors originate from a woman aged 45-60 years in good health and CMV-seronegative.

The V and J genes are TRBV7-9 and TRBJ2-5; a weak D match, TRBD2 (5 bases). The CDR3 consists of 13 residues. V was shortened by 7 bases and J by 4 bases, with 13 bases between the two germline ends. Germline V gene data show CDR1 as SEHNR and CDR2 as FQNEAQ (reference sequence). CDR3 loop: CASTGEFTETQYF. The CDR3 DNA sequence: TGTGCCAGCACCGGGGAGTTTACAGAGACCCAGTACTTC.

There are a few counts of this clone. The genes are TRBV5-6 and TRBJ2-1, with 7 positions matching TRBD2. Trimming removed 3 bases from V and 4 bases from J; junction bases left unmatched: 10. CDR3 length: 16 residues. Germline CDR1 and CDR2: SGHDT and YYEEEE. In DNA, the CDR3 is TGTGCCAGCAGCTACCGCCGGGACTATCGATACAATGAGCAGTTCTTC. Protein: CASSYRRDYRYNEQFF.

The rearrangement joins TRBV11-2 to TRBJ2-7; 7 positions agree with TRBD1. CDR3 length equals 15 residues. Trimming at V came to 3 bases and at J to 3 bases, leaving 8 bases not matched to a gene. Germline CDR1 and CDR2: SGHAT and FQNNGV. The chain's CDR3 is CASSLDEGADYEQYF. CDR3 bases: TGTGCCAGCAGCTTGGATGAGGGGGCGGACTACGAGCAGTACTTC.

The CDR3: CASSQAIGLAGGTEQFF. The CDR3 nucleotides read TGTGCCAGCAGCCAAGCAATCGGACTAGCGGGAGGTACTGAGCAGTTCTTC. V is TRBV4-2 and J is TRBJ2-1, with 14 bases aligning to TRBD2. CDR1 and CDR2 (germline): LGHNA, YNFKEQ. The length of the CDR3 is 17 residues. J lost 9 bases, V lost 1 base, and 8 bases had no gene match.

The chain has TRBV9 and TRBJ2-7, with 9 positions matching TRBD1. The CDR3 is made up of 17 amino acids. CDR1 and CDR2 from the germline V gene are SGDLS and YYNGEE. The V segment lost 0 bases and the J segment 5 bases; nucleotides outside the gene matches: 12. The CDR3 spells CASSVERGTGTIHEQYF. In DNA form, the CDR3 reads TGTGCCAGCAGCGTAGAAAGAGGGACAGGGACGATTCACGAGCAGTACTTC. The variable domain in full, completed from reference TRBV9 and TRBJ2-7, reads DSGVTQTPKHLITATGQRVTLRCSPRSGDLSVYWYQQSLDQGLQFLIQYYNGEERAKGNILERFSAQQFPDLHSELNLSSLELGDSALYFCASSVERGTGTIHEQYFGPGTRLTVT.

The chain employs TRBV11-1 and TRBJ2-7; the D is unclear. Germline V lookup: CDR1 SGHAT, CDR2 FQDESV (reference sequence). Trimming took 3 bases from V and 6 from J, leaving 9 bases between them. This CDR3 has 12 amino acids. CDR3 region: CASSFLGAEQYF. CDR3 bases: TGTGCCAGCAGCTTTCTCGGTGCCGAGCAGTACTTC.

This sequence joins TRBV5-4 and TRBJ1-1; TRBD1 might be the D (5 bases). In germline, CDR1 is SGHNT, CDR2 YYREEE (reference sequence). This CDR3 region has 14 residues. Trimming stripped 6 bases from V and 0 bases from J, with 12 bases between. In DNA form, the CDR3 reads TGTGCCAGCACCCTGCGGGGCGTGAACACTGAAGCTTTCTTT. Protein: CASTLRGVNTEAFF. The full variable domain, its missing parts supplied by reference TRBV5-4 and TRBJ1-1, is ETGVTQSPTHLIKTRGQQVTLRCSSQSGHNTVSWYQQALGQGPQFIFQYYREEENGRGNFPPRFSGLQFPNYSSELNVNALELDDSALYLCASTLRGVNTEAFFGQGTRLTVV.

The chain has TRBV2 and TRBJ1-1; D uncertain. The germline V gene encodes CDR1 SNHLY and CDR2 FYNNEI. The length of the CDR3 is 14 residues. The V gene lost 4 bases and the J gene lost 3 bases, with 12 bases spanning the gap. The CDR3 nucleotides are TGTGCCAGCAGTGTTGAGAGTGAGTACACTGAAGCTTTCTTT. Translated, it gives CASSVESEYTEAFF.

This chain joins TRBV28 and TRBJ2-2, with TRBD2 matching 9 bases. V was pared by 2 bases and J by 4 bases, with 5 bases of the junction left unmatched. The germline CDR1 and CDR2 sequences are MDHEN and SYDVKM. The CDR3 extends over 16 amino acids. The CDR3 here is CASSLEAGGPTGELFF. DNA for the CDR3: TGTGCCAGCAGTTTAGAGGCGGGAGGGCCCACCGGGGAGCTGTTTTTT.

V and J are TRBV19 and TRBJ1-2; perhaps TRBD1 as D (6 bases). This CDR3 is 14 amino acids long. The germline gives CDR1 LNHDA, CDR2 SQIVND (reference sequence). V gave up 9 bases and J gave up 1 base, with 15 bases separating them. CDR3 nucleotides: TGTGCCAGCTCACAGGGTAGGGATAACTATGGCTACACCTTC. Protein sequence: CASSQGRDNYGYTF.

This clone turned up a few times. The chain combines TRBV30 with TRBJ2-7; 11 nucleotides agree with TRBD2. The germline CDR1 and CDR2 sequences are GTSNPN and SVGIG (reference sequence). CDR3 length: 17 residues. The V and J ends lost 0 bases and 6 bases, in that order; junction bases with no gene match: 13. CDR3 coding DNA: TGTGCCTGGAGTGTAAGGAGAGTTAGCGGGAGGGCCCCCGAGCAGTACTTC. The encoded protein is CAWSVRRVSGRAPEQYF.

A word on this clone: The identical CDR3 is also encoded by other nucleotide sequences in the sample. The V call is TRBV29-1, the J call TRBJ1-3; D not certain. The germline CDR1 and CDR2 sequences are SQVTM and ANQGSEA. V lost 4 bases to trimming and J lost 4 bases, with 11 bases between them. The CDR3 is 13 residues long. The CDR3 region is CSVGFTQGNTIYF. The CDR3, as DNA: TGCAGCGTTGGGTTCACACAGGGAAACACCATATATTTT.

In nucleotides, the CDR3 is TGTGCCAGCAGCCTATACGAGAGAACCTACGAGCAGTACTTC. Amino acid sequence: CASSLYERTYEQYF. The chain recombines TRBV7-2 with TRBJ2-7; no reliable D call. The CDR3 extends over 14 amino acids. The germline V gene encodes CDR1 SGHTA and CDR2 FQGNSA. V lost 5 bases to trimming and J lost 2 bases, with 13 bases between them.

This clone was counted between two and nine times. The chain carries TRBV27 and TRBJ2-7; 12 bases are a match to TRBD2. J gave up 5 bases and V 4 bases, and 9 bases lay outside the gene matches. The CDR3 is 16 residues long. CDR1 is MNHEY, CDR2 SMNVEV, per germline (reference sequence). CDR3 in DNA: TGTGCCAGCAGTTCCAGACTAGCGGGAGTGGTCCACGAGCAGTACTTC. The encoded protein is CASSSRLAGVVHEQYF.

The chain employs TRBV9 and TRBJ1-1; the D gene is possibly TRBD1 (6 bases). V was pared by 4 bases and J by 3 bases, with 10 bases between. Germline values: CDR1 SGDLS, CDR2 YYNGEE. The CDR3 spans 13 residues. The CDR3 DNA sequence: TGTGCCAGCAGCCAATGGACAGACACTGAAGCTTTCTTT. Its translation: CASSQWTDTEAFF. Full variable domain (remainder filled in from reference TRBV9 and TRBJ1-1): DSGVTQTPKHLITATGQRVTLRCSPRSGDLSVYWYQQSLDQGLQFLIQYYNGEERAKGNILERFSAQQFPDLHSELNLSSLELGDSALYFCASSQWTDTEAFFGQGTRLTVV.

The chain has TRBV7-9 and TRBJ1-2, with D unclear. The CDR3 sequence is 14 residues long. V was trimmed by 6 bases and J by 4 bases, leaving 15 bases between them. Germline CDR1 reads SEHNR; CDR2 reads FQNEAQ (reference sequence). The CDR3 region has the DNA TGTGCCAGCAGACCCCTCGCTACGCTCTATGGCTACACCTTC. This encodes CASRPLATLYGYTF.

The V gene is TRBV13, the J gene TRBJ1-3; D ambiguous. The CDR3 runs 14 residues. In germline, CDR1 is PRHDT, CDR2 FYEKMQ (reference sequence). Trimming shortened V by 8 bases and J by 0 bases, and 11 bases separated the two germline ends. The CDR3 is CASAMGVSGNTIYF. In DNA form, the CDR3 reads TGTGCCAGCGCAATGGGAGTCTCTGGAAACACCATATATTTT.

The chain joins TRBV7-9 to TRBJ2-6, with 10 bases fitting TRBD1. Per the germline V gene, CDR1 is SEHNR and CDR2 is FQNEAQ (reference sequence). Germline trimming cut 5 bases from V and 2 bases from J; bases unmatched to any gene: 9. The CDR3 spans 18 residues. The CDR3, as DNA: TGTGCCAGCAGCGCGTTCGGGACAGGGGTGGCTGGGGCCAACGTCCTGACTTTC. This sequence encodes CASSAFGTGVAGANVLTF.

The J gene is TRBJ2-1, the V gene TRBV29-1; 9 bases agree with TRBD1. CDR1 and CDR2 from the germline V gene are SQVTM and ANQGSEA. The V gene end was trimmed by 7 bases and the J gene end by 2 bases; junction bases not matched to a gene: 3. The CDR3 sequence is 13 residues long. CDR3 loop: CSAGQGTYNEQFF. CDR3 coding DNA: TGCAGCGCCGGACAGGGGACCTACAATGAGCAGTTCTTC.

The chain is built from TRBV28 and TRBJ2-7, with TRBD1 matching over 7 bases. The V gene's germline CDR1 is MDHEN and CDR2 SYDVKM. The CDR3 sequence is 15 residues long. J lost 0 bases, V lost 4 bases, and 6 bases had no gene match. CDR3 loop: CASSYLRDSSYEQYF. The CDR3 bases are TGTGCCAGCAGTTACCTCCGGGACAGCTCCTACGAGCAGTACTTC.

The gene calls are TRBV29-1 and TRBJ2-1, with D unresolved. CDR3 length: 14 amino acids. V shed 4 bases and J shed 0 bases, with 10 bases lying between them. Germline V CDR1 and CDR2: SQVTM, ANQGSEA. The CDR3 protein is CSVVRGASYNEQFF. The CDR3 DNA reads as TGCAGCGTTGTCCGCGGAGCCTCCTACAATGAGCAGTTCTTC.